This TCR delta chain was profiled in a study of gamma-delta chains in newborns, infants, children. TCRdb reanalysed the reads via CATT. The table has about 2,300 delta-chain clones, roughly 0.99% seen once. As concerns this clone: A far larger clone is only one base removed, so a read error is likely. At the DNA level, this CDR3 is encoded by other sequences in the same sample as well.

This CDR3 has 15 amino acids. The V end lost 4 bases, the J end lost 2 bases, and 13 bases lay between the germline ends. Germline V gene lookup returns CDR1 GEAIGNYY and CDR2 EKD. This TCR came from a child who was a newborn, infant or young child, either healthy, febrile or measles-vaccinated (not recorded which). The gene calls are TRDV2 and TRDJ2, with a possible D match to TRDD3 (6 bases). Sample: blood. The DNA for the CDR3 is TGTGCCTGTGATACCGTAGGGGGATTGACAGCACAACTCTTCTTT. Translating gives CACDTVGGLTAQLFF.